These 2 T cell receptor beta chains were all obtained from the same sample, sequenced in a study of T cell responses to AZD1222 COVID-19 vaccine. Libraries were prepared by immunoSEQ multiplex PCR; TCRdb keeps only in-frame clonotypes and omits some of them. This sample has 150,000 to 200,000 clones, with about 87% found just once. The sequences come from peripheral blood, collected on day 0 of MenACWY control vaccination. Receptors originate from an adult in good health.

The CDR3 region is CASIPSTGLAGELFF. DNA of the CDR3: TGTGCCAGCATACCAAGCACAGGACTAGCCGGGGAGCTGTTTTTT. The rearrangement uses TRBV28 and TRBJ2-2; 7 positions agree with TRBD2. This CDR3 is 15 amino acids long. Germline-derived CDR1 and CDR2 are MDHEN and SYDVKM. Unmatched junction bases numbered 11, after V lost 7 bases and J lost 6 bases. Looking up the rest from reference TRBV28 and TRBJ2-2 gives the full variable domain: DVKVTQSSRYLVKRTGEKVFLECVQDMDHENMFWYRQDPGLGLRLIYFSYDVKMKEKGDIPEGYSVSREKKERFSLILESASTNQTSMYLCASIPSTGLAGELFFGEGSRLTVL.

The rearrangement links TRBV27 to TRBJ2-7; D gene ambiguous. CDR1 is MNHEY and CDR2 is SMNVEV in the germline V gene (reference sequence). The CDR3 contains 15 residues. The V gene lost 0 bases and the J gene lost 3 bases, with 12 bases spanning the gap. Here the CDR3 reads CASSLSEDFGYEQYF. For the CDR3, the DNA is TGTGCCAGCAGTTTATCTGAGGATTTCGGCTACGAGCAGTACTTC.